The 19 T cell receptor beta chains given below trace back to one sample, sequenced in a study of cytomegalovirus exposure and HLA in healthy donors (dated 2017 in TCRdb). The method behind the library was the immunoSEQ multiplex PCR assay. For the multiplex PCR, a mixture combining 60 forward primers for TCR Vbeta segments and 13 reverse primers for TCR Jbeta segments was used. The immuneACCESS repertoire file appears here via TCRdb, limited to in-frame rearrangements. These files lack a portion of the clones; in checked studies, under half of the deficit traces to unresolved V genes, and the cause of the others is not known. The sample table contains about 130,000 clones; only one count was recorded for roughly 82% of them. The ten top clones hold 3% of the sample. Sequenced sample: PBMCs. Receptors originate from a woman aged 18-29 years in good health and CMV-seropositive.

The chain combines TRBV7-2 with TRBJ2-1, with 8 bases fitting TRBD2. The V segment lost 5 bases and the J segment 7 bases; nucleotides outside the gene matches: 13. Germline V CDR1 and CDR2: SGHTA, FQGNSA. The CDR3 totals 16 residues. The CDR3: CASSLPAGGTGNEQFF. DNA of the CDR3: TGTGCCAGCAGCCTCCCGGCGGGGGGCACGGGAAATGAGCAGTTCTTC.

The chain is built from TRBV27 and TRBJ2-7, with 12 nucleotides matching TRBD2. Germline loops: CDR1 MNHEY, CDR2 SMNVEV (reference sequence). The CDR3 spans 16 residues. Trimming cost V 0 bases and J 3 bases; bases outside gene matches: 3. The CDR3 loop reads CASSLSLAGGFYEQYF. In DNA form, the CDR3 reads TGTGCCAGCAGTTTATCACTAGCGGGGGGATTCTACGAGCAGTACTTC.

The chain combines TRBV6-5 with TRBJ1-6; D gene ambiguous. V gave up 4 bases and J gave up 3 bases, with 7 bases separating them. This CDR3 is 14 amino acids long. CDR1 is MNHEY, CDR2 SVGAGI, per germline. Here the CDR3 DNA reads TGTGCCAGCAGTTCCGGGGACTATAATTCACCCCTCCACTTT. Amino acids: CASSSGDYNSPLHF.

Only a few counts were recorded for this clone. This sequence joins TRBV2 and TRBJ2-7, with 8 bases matching TRBD1. Germline trimming cut 5 bases from V and 6 bases from J; bases unmatched to any gene: 6. The CDR3 has 13 residues. Germline CDR1 and CDR2: SNHLY and FYNNEI. As DNA, the CDR3 is TGTGCCAGCAGTAGGACAGGGCCACTCGAGCAGTACTTC. Protein sequence: CASSRTGPLEQYF.

The chain employs TRBV25-1 and TRBJ2-5, with 10 bases that match TRBD1. Germline CDR1 and CDR2: MGHDK and SYGVNS. V was pared by 3 bases and J by 3 bases, with 4 bases of the junction left unmatched. CDR3 length: 15 amino acids. This CDR3 reads CASSDRDRGKETQYF. CDR3 nucleotide sequence: TGTGCCAGCAGTGATCGGGACAGGGGTAAAGAGACCCAGTACTTC. The entire variable domain, with the rest obtained from reference TRBV25-1 and TRBJ2-5, is as follows: EADIYQTPRYLVIGTGKKITLECSQTMGHDKMYWYQQDPGMELHLIHYSYGVNSTEKGDLSSESTVSRIRTEHFPLTLESARPSHTSQYLCASSDRDRGKETQYFGPGTRLLVL.

The chain employs TRBV11-2 and TRBJ2-3, with TRBD2 as a possible D gene (5 bases). The CDR3 extends over 15 amino acids. Trimming removed 5 bases from V and 0 bases from J, with 12 bases in between. CDR1 SGHAT and CDR2 FQNNGV come from the germline V gene. For the CDR3, the DNA is TGTGCCAGCAGCCCTGTCGGGGTCAGCACAGATACGCAGTATTTT. As protein: CASSPVGVSTDTQYF.

The V and J genes are TRBV4-2 and TRBJ2-5; D unresolved. V was trimmed by 0 bases and J by 11 bases, leaving 10 bases between them. Looked up from germline, CDR1 is LGHNA and CDR2 is YNFKEQ. This CDR3 contains 12 residues. Written as DNA, the CDR3 is TGTGCCAGCAGCCAAGATCCCACTGAGCAGTACTTC. It yields the protein CASSQDPTEQYF.

V and J are TRBV6-1 and TRBJ2-7, with 7 bases aligning to TRBD2. There are 14 residues in the CDR3. CDR1 is MNHNS and CDR2 is SASEGT in the germline V gene. Trimming took 3 bases from V and 6 from J; bases not matched to a gene: 8. The CDR3 loop is CASSDGSGVGEQYF. CDR3 sequence (DNA): TGTGCCAGCAGTGACGGGAGCGGGGTTGGCGAGCAGTACTTC.

The CDR3 here is CASSLHRVNEKLFF. For the CDR3, the DNA is TGTGCCAGCAGTTTGCACAGGGTAAATGAAAAACTGTTTTTT. The J gene is TRBJ1-4, the V gene TRBV27; TRBD1 might be the D (6 bases). Germline V gene sequence: CDR1 MNHEY, CDR2 SMNVEV (reference sequence). V was trimmed by 3 bases and J by 5 bases, leaving 10 bases between them. This CDR3 contains 14 residues.

This clone was picked up a small number of times. The gene calls are TRBV6-1 and TRBJ1-3, with TRBD1 matching 7 bases. CDR1 MNHNS and CDR2 SASEGT come from the germline V gene. The CDR3 contains 13 residues. With 4 bases clipped from V and 5 bases from J, the junction kept 2 bases outside the gene matches. The CDR3 bases are TGTGCCAGCAGTGGAGGGGGCAGAAACACCATATATTTT. As protein: CASSGGGRNTIYF.

The V gene is TRBV5-1, the J gene TRBJ2-7; possible D gene TRBD2, 7 bases. Germline V gives CDR1 SGHRS, CDR2 YFSETQ. This CDR3 is built from 13 residues. V was cut by 5 bases and J by 6 bases, with 15 bases left in between. CDR3 coding DNA: TGCGCCAGCAGGAGAAGGGGGGGGAGCGAGCAGTACTTC. Translation: CASRRRGGSEQYF.

The rearrangement uses TRBV18 and TRBJ1-1; no reliable D call. CDR3 size: 15 residues. The germline gives CDR1 KGHSH, CDR2 LQKENI. The V gene lost 2 bases and the J gene lost 1 base, with 11 bases spanning the gap. The CDR3 DNA follows: TGTGCCAGCTCACCAAACAGACAATCGAACACTGAAGCTTTCTTT. It yields the protein CASSPNRQSNTEAFF. Drawing the rest from reference TRBV18 and TRBJ1-1, the complete variable domain is NAGVMQNPRHLVRRRGQEARLRCSPMKGHSHVYWYRQLPEEGLKFMVYLQKENIIDESGMPKERFSAEFPKEGPSILRIQQVVRGDSAAYFCASSPNRQSNTEAFFGQGTRLTVV.

The rearrangement links TRBV4-1 to TRBJ1-3, with D possibly matching TRBD1 (6 bases). This CDR3 is 19 amino acids long. Germline V gene sequence: CDR1 MGHRA, CDR2 YSYEKL. Trimming cost V 4 bases and J 0 bases, with 22 bases left between them. CDR3 in DNA: TGCGCCAGCAGCCGCCGGGACATGATGACGCCGAGCTCTGGAAACACCATATATTTT. The encoded protein is CASSRRDMMTPSSGNTIYF.

A few counts support this clone. The chain has TRBV25-1 and TRBJ1-3; no clear D. Germline-derived CDR1 and CDR2 are MGHDK and SYGVNS. The germline V and J ends were trimmed by 3 bases and 4 bases, with 10 bases remaining between them. The CDR3 is 14 amino acids. The CDR3 DNA reads TGTGCCAGCAGTGAGAGGTTGGAAGGAAACACCATATATTTT. Its protein is CASSERLEGNTIYF.

V and J are TRBV11-2 and TRBJ2-1, with D perhaps matching TRBD1 (6 bases). This CDR3 comprises 14 residues. V lost 1 base and J lost 4, with 8 bases in between. Germline V CDR1 and CDR2: SGHAT, FQNNGV. The CDR3 here is CASSLVRGYNEQFF. As DNA, the CDR3 is TGTGCCAGCAGCTTAGTAAGGGGGTACAATGAGCAGTTCTTC.

This sequence joins TRBV13 and TRBJ2-7, with D unclear. The germline CDR1 and CDR2 sequences are PRHDT and FYEKMQ (reference sequence). CDR3 length: 14 residues. Trimming left V 6 bases short and J 3 bases short, with 15 bases between. The CDR3 region is CASSSGRIFYEQYF. The CDR3 DNA is TGTGCCAGCAGTTCTGGCAGGATCTTCTACGAGCAGTACTTC.

The J gene is TRBJ2-5, the V gene TRBV19, with D uncertain. CDR3 length equals 13 residues. Trimming left V 5 bases short and J 5 bases short, with 12 bases between. Germline V gene data show CDR1 as LNHDA and CDR2 as SQIVND (reference sequence). CDR3 nucleotides: TGTGCCAGTAGTGACGTGGGCTGGGAGACCCAGTACTTC. This sequence encodes CASSDVGWETQYF.

The V gene is TRBV6-1, the J gene TRBJ1-1; 7 bases are shared with TRBD1. This CDR3 is 15 amino acids long. J lost 1 base, V lost 5 bases, and 7 bases had no gene match. Germline CDR1 and CDR2: MNHNS and SASEGT. The CDR3, as DNA: TGTGCCAGCAGTTTGAGGGGGCAAGGGAACACTGAAGCTTTCTTT. Amino acid sequence: CASSLRGQGNTEAFF.

The CDR3 spells CASSVYFSGGSSYEQYF. CDR3 in DNA: TGTGCCAGCAGTGTCTATTTTAGCGGGGGAAGCTCCTACGAGCAGTACTTC. The chain has TRBV6-1 and TRBJ2-7, with 9 bases fitting TRBD2. Germline V lookup: CDR1 MNHNS, CDR2 SASEGT. This CDR3 spans 17 amino acids. Unmatched junction bases numbered 10, after V lost 4 bases and J lost 0 bases.